The rows below give T cell receptor beta chains drawn from one sample of a study of blood T cells in healthy people across ages. Via MiXCR, TCRdb re-called the 5' RACE reads, giving one row per CDR3 protein. Of 600,000 to 900,000 distinct CDR3 sequences in the sample, about a quarter are singletons; the top ten hold around 2.9%. The same sample was also used in a study of T cells of mothers and their children.

The sequenced sample was blood. Every receptor here comes from a boy younger than 18 in good health. Each CDR3 is given with its conserved first and last residue. The D gene is left open where the match is weak. The size entry is marked missing in some rows and otherwise reads once, few, many or a size class.

cdr3_length,d_call,clone_size,j_call,v_call,cdr3_nt,cdr3_aa
14,TRBD1,-,TRBJ2-5,TRBV5-1,TGCGCCAGCAGCCCTACAGGGGGCACGGAAACCCAGTACTTC,CASSPTGGTETQYF
17,TRBD2,-,TRBJ2-1,TRBV20-1,TGCAGTGCTAGAGATGGAATCAGAGCGGGGGGGCGCAATGAGCAGTTCTTC,CSARDGIRAGGRNEQFF
15,TRBD2,once,TRBJ2-1,TRBV12-5,TGTGCTAGTGGTCCAAGCGGGGGGCTTTACAATGAGCAGTTCTTC,CASGPSGGLYNEQFF
15,-,-,TRBJ2-2,TRBV12-3/TRBV12-4,TGTGCCAGCAGCCGAGGGGGGGCCGTAACCGGGGAGCTGTTTTTT,CASSRGGAVTGELFF
14,-,-,TRBJ1-1,TRBV28,TGTGCCAGCAGTTCCCCGGGGAGGGGGACTGAAGCTTTCTTT,CASSSPGRGTEAFF
12,-,few,TRBJ2-3,TRBV20-1,TGCAGTGCCGCCCGGGGCACAGATACGCAGTATTTT,CSAARGTDTQYF
13,TRBD1,-,TRBJ1-2,TRBV20-1,TGCAGTGCTCAAACAGGGGTTGGCTATGGCTACACCTTC,CSAQTGVGYGYTF
13,-,-,TRBJ2-7,TRBV12-3/TRBV12-4,TGTGCCAGCAGTTCACTAGTCTTAGTAGGGCAGTACTTC,CASSSLVLVGQYF
15,-,-,TRBJ1-2,TRBV2,TGTGCCAGCACCTCCATGGGGACTGCGGCCTATGGCTACACCTTC,CASTSMGTAAYGYTF
13,TRBD1,few,TRBJ1-2,TRBV5-1,TGCGCCAGCAGCTTCGAGACAGGGTTTGGCTACACCTTC,CASSFETGFGYTF
15,TRBD1,-,TRBJ2-7,TRBV9,TGTGCCAGCAGCGTTGGACAGGGGACGGGTTACGAGCAGTACTTC,CASSVGQGTGYEQYF
17,TRBD2,-,TRBJ2-6,TRBV4-1,TGCGCCAGCAGCCGTGTAGGACTAGCTGGTGGGGCCAACGTCCTGACTTTC,CASSRVGLAGGANVLTF
15,-,few,TRBJ2-2,TRBV28,TGTGCCAGCAGAACCGGGACGCTTAACACCGGGGAGCTGTTTTTT,CASRTGTLNTGELFF
16,-,-,TRBJ2-2,TRBV7-3,TGTGCCAGCAGCTTAAACGGGGCGCGGGACACCGGGGAGCTGTTTTTT,CASSLNGARDTGELFF
15,TRBD1,-,TRBJ1-6,TRBV30,TGTGCCCGCGAACCCTCCGGGACAGGGAATTCACCCCTCCACTTT,CAREPSGTGNSPLHF
13,TRBD2,-,TRBJ2-1,TRBV28,TGTGCCAGCAAAAGACTAGCGGGAGATGAGCAGTTCTTC,CASKRLAGDEQFF
14,-,few,TRBJ2-5,TRBV5-5,TGTGCCAGCAGCGGCCCGACGGGGACAGAGACCCAGTACTTC,CASSGPTGTETQYF
12,-,-,TRBJ1-4,TRBV7-9,TGTGCCAGCAGCTCCAGTAGTGAAAAACTGTTTTTT,CASSSSSEKLFF
14,-,-,TRBJ2-3,TRBV27,TGTGCCAGCAAAGTCCCCGGAGTAACAGATACGCAGTATTTT,CASKVPGVTDTQYF
17,-,few,TRBJ2-1,TRBV6-1,TGTGCCAGCAGCCCCGGGGTTAGGGGGGGGCGACACAATGAGCAGTTCTTC,CASSPGVRGGRHNEQFF
16,TRBD2,-,TRBJ2-1,TRBV14,TGTGCCAGCAGCCAAGTTACGCGGGGGTTATACAATGAGCAGTTCTTC,CASSQVTRGLYNEQFF
13,TRBD2,-,TRBJ2-2,TRBV3-1,TGTGCCAGCAGCCAAGAGACAGCGGGGGTCCTGTTTTTT,CASSQETAGVLFF
14,-,few,TRBJ2-1,TRBV7-8,TGTGCCAGCAGCAAAAGGACGTCGCCGGGCGGGCAGTTCTTC,CASSKRTSPGGQFF
17,-,-,TRBJ1-4,TRBV7-9,TGTGCCAGCAGCTTGTTTCGCGTGCAGCCGGCTAATGAAAAACTGTTTTTT,CASSLFRVQPANEKLFF
13,-,-,TRBJ1-2,TRBV27,TGTGCCGGCAGTCTACAGCCAAACTATGGCTACACCTTC,CAGSLQPNYGYTF
15,-,-,TRBJ2-2,TRBV5-1,TGCGCCAGCAGCGTGGGATTCCCGAACACCGGGGAGCTGTTTTTT,CASSVGFPNTGELFF
14,-,few,TRBJ2-7,TRBV12-3/TRBV12-4,TGTGCCAGCAGGGAGGACACCGCCTTGGGAGAGCAGTACTTC,CASREDTALGEQYF
15,TRBD1,-,TRBJ1-2,TRBV29-1,TGCAGCGTCCTACCCGAACTGGGACAGCATTATGGCTACACCTTC,CSVLPELGQHYGYTF
16,TRBD2,-,TRBJ2-3,TRBV3-1,TGTGCCAGCAGCCAATTGAGCGGGGGGTTAACAGATACGCAGTATTTT,CASSQLSGGLTDTQYF
14,-,-,TRBJ2-3,TRBV20-1,TGCAGTGCCAGGCGGGATACTAGCACAGATACGCAGTATTTT,CSARRDTSTDTQYF
15,-,few,TRBJ2-3,TRBV27,TGTGCCAGCAGTTTATCCACTAGTTGGTCAGATACGCAGTATTTT,CASSLSTSWSDTQYF
13,-,many,TRBJ1-2,TRBV5-1,TGTGCCAGCAGCTTGGGGGGGACCTATGGCTACACCTTC,CASSLGGTYGYTF
17,-,-,TRBJ2-1,TRBV6-1,TGTGCCAGCAGCCCACCCACTAGTGGCGGGGCTGGCAATGAGCAGTTCTTC,CASSPPTSGGAGNEQFF
18,-,many,TRBJ2-1,TRBV7-9,TGTGCCAGCAGCTTAAAGCTTAGAATTGCCGCCCCTACGAGTGAGCAGTTCTTC,CASSLKLRIAAPTSEQFF
15,TRBD2,few,TRBJ2-1,TRBV7-3,TGTGCCAGCAGCCCCCTAGCGGGGGAGTTTAATGAGCAGTTCTTC,CASSPLAGEFNEQFF
14,-,-,TRBJ1-2,TRBV7-2,TGTGCCAGCAGCTCAACTCAGGGGAACTATGGCTACACCTTC,CASSSTQGNYGYTF
12,-,-,TRBJ2-7,TRBV20-1,TGCAGTGCTAGAGGTTGGAGGGGAGAGCAGTACTTC,CSARGWRGEQYF
16,TRBD1,-,TRBJ2-4,TRBV15,TGTGCCACCAGAAACGGACAGGGGGCTACCAAAAACATTCAGTACTTC,CATRNGQGATKNIQYF
14,-,-,TRBJ2-7,TRBV5-6,TGTGCCAGCAGCCCTACCGACAGAACCTACGAGCAGTACTTC,CASSPTDRTYEQYF
12,-,few,TRBJ2-5,TRBV20-1,TGCAGTCCTCGACGGGCCAGGGAGACCCAGTACTTC,CSPRRARETQYF
13,-,few,TRBJ1-5,TRBV20-1,TGCAGTGCTAGAGATCCGGAGGGTCAGCCCCAGCATTTT,CSARDPEGQPQHF
14,-,-,TRBJ1-2,TRBV12-3/TRBV12-4,TGTGCCAGCAGTCCGACTCGCAGAAATTATGGCTACACCTTC,CASSPTRRNYGYTF
15,-,-,TRBJ2-4,TRBV4-1,TGCGCCAGCAGCCAAGAAGGAGGGATCCAAAACATTCAGTACTTC,CASSQEGGIQNIQYF
12,-,-,TRBJ1-3,TRBV13,TGTGCCAGCAGAACAGGGTCGGACACCATATATTTT,CASRTGSDTIYF
15,TRBD1,-,TRBJ2-2,TRBV5-1,TGCGCCAGCAGCCCGGACAGGGTGAACACCGGGGAGCTGTTTTTT,CASSPDRVNTGELFF
15,TRBD2,few,TRBJ2-5,TRBV6-1,TGTGCCAGCAGTCCCTCAGCGGGGAGGCAAGAGACCCAGTACTTC,CASSPSAGRQETQYF
13,TRBD2,few,TRBJ2-7,TRBV5-1,TGCGCCAGCAGGACTAGCGGGGACTACGAGCAGTACTTC,CASRTSGDYEQYF
16,-,-,TRBJ1-4,TRBV18,TGTGCCAGCCCACCACCATCCGGGGGCCAAGATGAAAAACTGTTTTTT,CASPPPSGGQDEKLFF
15,-,few,TRBJ2-3,TRBV20-1,TGCAGTGCTAGAGATAACACGGTCGGTCCAGATACGCAGTATTTT,CSARDNTVGPDTQYF